What follows are 14 T cell receptor beta chains derived from one specimen sequenced in a study of cytomegalovirus exposure and HLA in healthy donors. PCR employed 60 Vbeta and 13 Jbeta primers. Assay used: immunoSEQ multiplex PCR; TCRdb lists only in-frame clones, some missing. The sample holds approximately 150,000 clones, around 60% seen once. The specimen sequenced was PBMCs. The receptor set was obtained from a woman aged 55-70 years in good health and CMV-seropositive.

The gene calls are TRBV11-2 and TRBJ1-2; TRBD1 matches 9 bases. Germline CDR1 and CDR2: SGHAT and FQNNGV. The CDR3 consists of 13 residues. V was pared by 4 bases and J by 3 bases, with 0 bases of the junction left unmatched. The CDR3 here is CASSWTGDYGYTF. The CDR3 DNA reads TGTGCCAGCAGCTGGACAGGGGACTATGGCTACACCTTC.

DNA for the CDR3: TGTGCCATCAGTGACGGTTCCGCGGGGGAGCTGTTTTTT. Its translation: CAISDGSAGELFF. The rearrangement uses TRBV10-3 and TRBJ2-2; D gene uncertain. Per the germline V gene, CDR1 is ENHRY and CDR2 is SYGVKD. The CDR3 runs 13 residues. The V end lost 3 bases, the J end lost 8 bases, and 10 bases lay between the germline ends.

V and J are TRBV27 and TRBJ1-5; no definite D call. Germline V gives CDR1 MNHEY, CDR2 SMNVEV (reference sequence). The V end lost 8 bases, the J end lost 0 bases, and 8 bases lay between the germline ends. This CDR3 has 13 amino acids. The CDR3 sequence: CASSLSSNQPQHF. The CDR3 DNA reads TGTGCCAGCTCGTTGAGTAGCAATCAGCCCCAGCATTTT.

This clone was seen more than once but under ten times. V is TRBV7-6 and J is TRBJ2-2; D may be TRBD1 (5 bases). V was shortened by 6 bases and J by 3 bases, with 11 bases between the two germline ends. This CDR3 comprises 14 residues. Germline assignment: CDR1 SGHVS and CDR2 FNYEAQ. The CDR3 region is CASRDLGDTGELFF. CDR3 bases: TGTGCCAGCAGGGACCTAGGGGACACCGGGGAGCTGTTTTTT. The full variable domain, in which reference TRBV7-6 and TRBJ2-2 provide the parts outside the CDR3, is GAGVSQSPRYKVTKRGQDVALRCDPISGHVSLYWYRQALGQGPEFLTYFNYEAQQDKSGLPNDRFSAERPEGSISTLTIQRTEQRDSAMYRCASRDLGDTGELFFGEGSRLTVL.

Here the CDR3 DNA reads TGTGCCACCCCACAGGTCCCAGGGGCCAACGTCCTGACTTTC. Translated: CATPQVPGANVLTF. V gene TRBV19 combines with J gene TRBJ2-6; D is perhaps TRBD1 (5 bases). The CDR3 totals 14 residues. CDR1 and CDR2 from the germline V gene are LNHDA and SQIVND (reference sequence). The V end lost 10 bases, the J end lost 4 bases, and 14 bases lay between the germline ends.

V gene TRBV10-3 combines with J gene TRBJ1-1, with 7 positions matching TRBD1. Germline V gene data show CDR1 as ENHRY and CDR2 as SYGVKD. The CDR3 runs to 15 residues. Unmatched junction bases numbered 7, after V lost 2 bases and J lost 4 bases. As DNA, the CDR3 is TGTGCCATCAGTGAGCCGGCCCAGGGGGGCACTGAAGCTTTCTTT. It is translated as CAISEPAQGGTEAFF.

This clone showed up just a few times. In the same sample, other DNA sequences code for this CDR3. The chain joins TRBV7-3 to TRBJ2-1; D not resolved. Germline V gene lookup returns CDR1 SGHTA and CDR2 FQGTGA. The CDR3 extends over 12 amino acids. Trimming shortened V by 2 bases and J by 9 bases, and 8 bases separated the two germline ends. The chain's CDR3 is CASSLRAGEQFF. The DNA for the CDR3 is TGTGCCAGCAGCTTACGAGCAGGTGAGCAGTTCTTC.

V is TRBV30 and J is TRBJ1-5; TRBD1 is a possible D gene (5 bases). With 0 bases removed from V and 6 bases from J, the gap between germline ends came to 15 bases. This CDR3 comprises 15 residues. Per germline, CDR1 GTSNPN and CDR2 SVGIG (reference sequence). CDR3 loop: CAWSVPGGWGQPQHF. The CDR3 nucleotides read TGTGCCTGGAGTGTCCCCGGGGGATGGGGTCAGCCCCAGCATTTT.

The V and J genes are TRBV4-3 and TRBJ2-3; the match to TRBD2 covers 11 bases. From germline, CDR1 is LGHNA and CDR2 YSLEER. This CDR3 is 20 amino acids long. Losses at the gene ends were 2 bases for V and 2 bases for J; bases not matched to a gene: 15. The CDR3 region is CASSQRALAGVKGSTDTQYF. Written as DNA, the CDR3 is TGCGCCAGCAGCCAAAGGGCACTAGCGGGAGTAAAGGGATCCACAGATACGCAGTATTTT.

V usage is TRBV6-5 and J usage is TRBJ2-2, with D perhaps matching TRBD2 (6 bases). The V gene lost 5 bases and the J gene lost 0 bases, with 10 bases spanning the gap. This CDR3 comprises 15 residues. Germline lookup yields CDR1 MNHEY and CDR2 SVGAGI. The CDR3 reads CASSRGLTNTGELFF. Written as DNA, the CDR3 is TGTGCCAGCAGTCGGGGACTGACGAACACCGGGGAGCTGTTTTTT.

The chain links TRBV28 to TRBJ1-2; tentatively, D is TRBD1 (5 bases). Germline V gene sequence: CDR1 MDHEN, CDR2 SYDVKM. Trimming took off 2 bases at V and 4 bases at J, with 17 bases between the two ends. This CDR3 is built from 16 residues. This CDR3 reads CASSLATATLPYGYTF. The CDR3 coding sequence is TGTGCCAGCAGTTTAGCGACAGCGACCCTTCCCTATGGCTACACCTTC.

A remark on this clone: Other DNA sequences within the sample encode an identical CDR3. V is TRBV27 and J is TRBJ1-2; 8 bases fit TRBD1. V lost 5 bases and J lost 2; bases outside the gene matches: 1. The CDR3 totals 13 residues. Germline lookup yields CDR1 MNHEY and CDR2 SMNVEV (reference sequence). CDR3 in amino acids: CASSTGGNYGYTF. The CDR3 DNA follows: TGTGCCAGCAGTACAGGGGGGAACTATGGCTACACCTTC.

This chain connects TRBV19 to TRBJ1-3, with TRBD1 matching 9 bases. This CDR3 contains 14 residues. Germline V gives CDR1 LNHDA, CDR2 SQIVND (reference sequence). V dropped 7 bases and J dropped 7; count of bases not matched to a gene: 8. The CDR3: CASTRTGVINTIYF. The CDR3 DNA reads TGTGCCAGTACCCGGACAGGGGTGATCAACACCATATATTTT. The whole variable domain, filled in from reference TRBV19 and TRBJ1-3, reads DGGITQSPKYLFRKEGQNVTLSCEQNLNHDAMYWYRQDPGQGLRLIYYSQIVNDFQKGDIAEGYSVSREKKESFPLTVTSAQKNPTAFYLCASTRTGVINTIYFGEGSWLTVV.

The rearrangement uses TRBV19 and TRBJ1-4; 8 bases line up with TRBD1. The CDR3 contains 15 residues. Trimming took 3 bases from V and 4 from J; bases not matched to a gene: 4. The germline CDR1 and CDR2 sequences are LNHDA and SQIVND (reference sequence). The CDR3 DNA is TGTGCCAGTAGTATTGGGACAGGAAATAATGAAAAACTGTTTTTT. This sequence encodes CASSIGTGNNEKLFF.